The 22 T cell receptor beta chains below come from one sample, sequenced in a study of blood T cell repertoires in COVID-19. Some clones are missing from TCRdb's copy, which holds only in-frame ones; the method was immunoSEQ multiplex PCR. This table holds a few hundred thousand clones, around 80% found once. Input material: peripheral blood. The source is a man in his forties who had recovered from COVID-19.

In its sample, this clone was seen a few times. The CDR3 protein is CASSLGGRWGNEQYF. CDR3 DNA: TGTGCCAGCAGCTTAGGGGGGAGGTGGGGGAACGAGCAGTACTTC. The rearrangement joins TRBV11-3 to TRBJ2-7, with D possibly being TRBD2 (6 bases). Germline V gene lookup returns CDR1 SGHNT and CDR2 YENEEA. This CDR3 is 15 amino acids long. The V and J ends lost 1 base and 5 bases respectively, with 15 bases between them.

The chain couples TRBV7-8 to TRBJ2-7, with D possibly TRBD2 on 5 matching bases. Germline loops: CDR1 SGHVS, CDR2 FQNEAQ. The length of the CDR3 is 13 residues. The V end was cut by 7 bases, the J end by 1 base, with 11 bases between. CDR3 loop: CASTGLESYEQYF. CDR3 nucleotides: TGTGCCAGCACGGGGTTAGAGTCCTACGAGCAGTACTTC. The variable domain in full, with the rest retrieved from reference TRBV7-8 and TRBJ2-7, is GAGVSQSPRYKVAKRGQDVALRCDPISGHVSLFWYQQALGQGPEFLTYFQNEAQLDKSGLPSDRFFAERPEGSVSTLKIQRTQQEDSAVYLCASTGLESYEQYFGPGTRLTVT.

V usage is TRBV27 and J usage is TRBJ1-1; 7 bases are a match to TRBD1. Trimming cost V 6 bases and J 4 bases; bases outside gene matches: 2. The CDR3 covers 12 residues. Germline CDR1 is MNHEY and CDR2 is SMNVEV (reference sequence). CDR3 protein: CASSDRATEAFF. In DNA, the CDR3 is TGTGCCAGCAGCGACAGGGCCACTGAAGCTTTCTTT.

V and J are TRBV6-5 and TRBJ2-7; D possibly corresponds to TRBD2 (6 bases). Trimming removed 10 bases from V and 5 bases from J, with 15 bases in between. CDR3 length: 12 amino acids. CDR1 and CDR2 from the germline V gene are MNHEY and SVGAGI. CDR3 DNA sequence: TGTGCCACCCGTGCGGGGATCAACGAGCAGTACTTC. Residues: CATRAGINEQYF.

This clone has just one count. The chain joins TRBV23-1 to TRBJ2-5, with TRBD1 as a possible D gene (6 bases). TRBV23-1 is an ORF for which the function is uncertain. V was cut by 3 bases and J by 5 bases, with 19 bases left in between. The CDR3 contains 16 residues. The CDR3 nucleotides read TGCGCCAGCAGTCACACCGGGGCAGGGGCAGGCGAGACCCAGTACTTC. Its translation: CASSHTGAGAGETQYF.

This clone was seen a few times. The chain uses TRBV7-9 and TRBJ2-7; 12 bases agree with TRBD1. The V and J ends lost 4 bases and 4 bases, in that order; junction bases with no gene match: 5. The CDR3 spans 15 residues. CDR1 is SEHNR and CDR2 is FQNEAQ in the germline V gene (reference sequence). CDR3 nucleotide sequence: TGTGCCAGCAGCTCGGGACAGGGGGCCTCGTACGAGCAGTACTTC. Protein sequence: CASSSGQGASYEQYF.

The V gene is TRBV9, the J gene TRBJ2-2; 8 nucleotides align to TRBD1. V trimming: 0 bases; J trimming: 7 bases; junction bases outside the gene matches: 8. CDR3 length equals 16 residues. CDR1 and CDR2 (germline): SGDLS, YYNGEE. The CDR3 region is CASSVDQGAVNGELFF. The CDR3 DNA reads as TGTGCCAGCAGCGTAGACCAGGGGGCCGTTAACGGGGAGCTGTTTTTT.

In this sample, this clone turned up once. The rearrangement joins TRBV11-2 to TRBJ1-6; the D is unclear. V gave up 5 bases and J gave up 8 bases, with 13 bases separating them. The CDR3 totals 14 residues. Germline CDR1 reads SGHAT; CDR2 reads FQNNGV. This chain's CDR3 is CASSPDYLYSPLHF. The CDR3 DNA reads TGTGCCAGCAGCCCAGACTACCTCTATTCACCCCTCCACTTT.

This clone was detected a few times. This chain uses TRBV6-1 with TRBJ1-2; 7 nucleotides line up with TRBD1. Trimming took 1 base from V and 4 from J; bases not matched to a gene: 0. The germline V gene encodes CDR1 MNHNS and CDR2 SASEGT. The CDR3 runs 13 residues. The CDR3 nucleotides are TGTGCCAGCAGTGAAGACAGGGGCTATGGCTACACCTTC. This codes for CASSEDRGYGYTF.

V usage is TRBV5-1 and J usage is TRBJ2-1, with D possibly being TRBD2 (5 bases). Germline CDR1 SGHRS, CDR2 YFSETQ. CDR3 length equals 13 residues. The germline V and J ends were trimmed by 5 bases and 6 bases, with 12 bases remaining between them. CDR3 sequence: CASSTRGTNEQFF. The CDR3 region has the DNA TGCGCCAGCAGTACCCGGGGAACCAATGAGCAGTTCTTC.

J is TRBJ1-4 and V is TRBV10-3, with D maybe TRBD1 (6 bases). The CDR3 is made up of 14 amino acids. The germline V gene has CDR1 ENHRY and CDR2 SYGVKD. Trimming cost V 8 bases and J 3 bases, with 13 bases left between them. In nucleotides, the CDR3 is TGTGCCATCGGTGTCCAGGGGCCTAATGAAAAACTGTTTTTT. Protein product: CAIGVQGPNEKLFF.

J is TRBJ2-3 and V is TRBV3-1 (or the pseudogene TRBV3-2); 8 bases fit TRBD1. Germline V gene data show CDR1 as LGHDT and CDR2 as YNNKEL (reference sequence). Germline trimming cut 4 bases from V and 5 bases from J; bases unmatched to any gene: 8. The CDR3 loop spans 15 amino acids. CDR3 bases: TGTGCCAGCAGCCTCCTGCGCAGGGGGCAAGATACGCAGTATTTT. Translating gives CASSLLRRGQDTQYF.

The chain combines TRBV18 with TRBJ1-1; TRBD1 matches at 9 bases. CDR3 size: 15 residues. The germline CDR1 and CDR2 sequences are KGHSH and LQKENI. Trimming took 6 bases from V and 0 from J; bases not matched to a gene: 5. CDR3: CASSTGGGLNTEAFF. The CDR3 nucleotides read TGTGCCAGCTCCACAGGGGGCGGGCTGAACACTGAAGCTTTCTTT.

The rearrangement joins TRBV12-5 to TRBJ1-1; 7 bases align to TRBD1. Germline CDR1 and CDR2: LGHNT and FRNRAP. The CDR3 is 14 amino acids. The V segment lost 5 bases and the J segment 1 base; nucleotides outside the gene matches: 4. The CDR3 DNA follows: TGTGCTAGTGGTCCCGGGACAGCGAACACTGAAGCTTTCTTT. This translates into CASGPGTANTEAFF. Variable domain in full (rest from reference TRBV12-5 and TRBJ1-1): DARVTQTPRHKVTEMGQEVTMRCQPILGHNTVFWYRQTMMQGLELLAYFRNRAPLDDSGMPKDRFSAEMPDATLATLKIQPSEPRDSAVYFCASGPGTANTEAFFGQGTRLTVV.

This clone was seen ten or more times. The rearrangement links TRBV5-1 to TRBJ2-3; D uncertain. Germline V gives CDR1 SGHRS, CDR2 YFSETQ. This CDR3 comprises 13 residues. Trimming took off 0 bases at V and 4 bases at J, with 6 bases between the two ends. CDR3: CASSLGVADTQYF. The CDR3 coding sequence is TGCGCCAGCAGCTTGGGCGTGGCAGATACGCAGTATTTT.

The chain combines TRBV30 with TRBJ2-7; D is perhaps TRBD2 (5 bases). In germline, CDR1 is GTSNPN, CDR2 SVGIG (reference sequence). V lost 6 bases, J lost 5 bases, and 11 bases lay in between. The CDR3 runs to 11 residues. CDR3 sequence reads: CACRGMDEQYF. Here the CDR3 DNA reads TGTGCCTGTAGAGGGATGGACGAGCAGTACTTC.

V and J are TRBV14 and TRBJ2-1; 7 nucleotides line up with TRBD2. The junction had 25 bases not matched to a gene; V was cut back by 4 bases and J by 7 bases. Germline CDR1 reads SGHDN; CDR2 reads FVKESK. This CDR3 is built from 20 residues. The DNA for the CDR3 is TGTGCCAGCAGCCCCGACCGGGGGGTGCGTTGGGCCAGGGTGAAGAATGAGCAGTTCTTC. Translation: CASSPDRGVRWARVKNEQFF.

The genes are TRBV10-3 and TRBJ2-4, with D possibly matching TRBD2 (6 bases). This CDR3 is 17 amino acids long. CDR1 is ENHRY and CDR2 is SYGVKD in the germline V gene. V lost 7 bases, J lost 0 bases, and 19 bases lay in between. CDR3 DNA: TGTGCCATCACACCTCACGAGGTAGCGGCAGCCAAAAACATTCAGTACTTC. It translates to CAITPHEVAAAKNIQYF.

The V call is TRBV5-1, the J call TRBJ2-3; 9 bases map to TRBD1. V shed 2 bases, J shed 6 bases, and the junction held 10 bases outside the gene matches. The CDR3 length is 16 residues. CDR1 and CDR2 (germline): SGHRS, YFSETQ. For the CDR3, the DNA is TGCGCCAGCAGCTTCGGGACAGGGTCTGGTGGGGATACGCAGTATTTT. Translating it yields CASSFGTGSGGDTQYF.

The rearrangement links TRBV7-9 to TRBJ1-1; D not resolved. The CDR3 runs to 13 residues. The V gene's germline CDR1 is SEHNR and CDR2 FQNEAQ (reference sequence). Trimming shortened V by 1 base and J by 8 bases, and 11 bases separated the two germline ends. The CDR3 DNA reads as TGTGCCAGCAGCTTAGGGGCCCCGAGCGAAGCTTTCTTT. Its protein product is CASSLGAPSEAFF. The whole variable domain, remainder taken from reference TRBV7-9 and TRBJ1-1, is DTGVSQNPRHKITKRGQNVTFRCDPISEHNRLYWYRQTLGQGPEFLTYFQNEAQLEKSRLLSDRFSAERPKGSFSTLEIQRTEQGDSAMYLCASSLGAPSEAFFGQGTRLTVV.

The V call is TRBV6-4, the J call TRBJ1-6, with D unclear. The CDR3 extends over 13 amino acids. The ends were cut back, 6 bases at V and 9 bases at J, with 12 bases in the middle. Germline CDR1 and CDR2: MRHNA and SNTAGT. CDR3 loop: CASSESFGSPLHF. CDR3 DNA sequence: TGTGCCAGCAGCGAATCGTTCGGTTCACCCCTCCACTTT.

This sequence joins TRBV7-2 and TRBJ1-1; D uncertain. Trimming removed 1 base at V and 3 bases at J, with 15 bases between. In germline, CDR1 is SGHTA, CDR2 FQGNSA. The CDR3 runs 16 residues. The CDR3 protein is CASSLDFAGSHTEAFF. DNA of the CDR3: TGTGCCAGCAGCTTAGATTTCGCCGGGAGCCACACTGAAGCTTTCTTT.